These T cell receptor beta chains were read from a single sample in a study of identical twins. In TCRdb, the 5' RACE reads were re-called with MiXCR into one record per CDR3 protein. Among a few hundred thousand distinct CDR3 sequences listed, roughly 15% were seen once. This sample was shared with a second study, whose subject was yellow fever vaccine responses in identical twins.

The sample taken for sequencing was CD4+ T cells sorted from blood. The receptors here all came from a woman aged 18-29 years in good health. The CDR3 runs from the conserved cysteine through the conserved F or W. The order of the fields is V gene, clone size, J gene, D gene, CDR3 DNA, CDR3 protein. The D gene is left open where the match is weak. The size of a clone is reported for some rows only, either as once, few or many, or as a class for expanded clones.

V gene: TRBV4-1
clone size: NA
J gene: TRBJ1-5
D gene: NA
CDR3 DNA: TGCGCCAGCAGCCAAGATATTGCATGGGAGAGCAATCAGCCCCAGCATTTT
CDR3 protein: CASSQDIAWESNQPQHF

V gene: TRBV6-2/TRBV6-3
clone size: few
J gene: TRBJ1-5
D gene: NA
CDR3 DNA: TGTGCCAGCAGCACTAAGGGCACAGGAATAAATCAGCCCCAGCATTTT
CDR3 protein: CASSTKGTGINQPQHF

V gene: TRBV12-3/TRBV12-4
clone size: few
J gene: TRBJ2-6
D gene: NA
CDR3 DNA: TGTGCCAGCAGTTCCCCGAGGGGGGCTGGTGGGGCCAACGTCCTGACTTTC
CDR3 protein: CASSSPRGAGGANVLTF

V gene: TRBV20-1
clone size: few
J gene: TRBJ2-4
D gene: NA
CDR3 DNA: TGCAGTGCTAGAGCACCTCGGGAATTTGGCATTCAGTACTTC
CDR3 protein: CSARAPREFGIQYF

V gene: TRBV10-3
clone size: NA
J gene: TRBJ2-3
D gene: TRBD1
CDR3 DNA: TGTGCCATCCTACAGGGGACCAAAACGGATACGCAGTATTTT
CDR3 protein: CAILQGTKTDTQYF

V gene: TRBV10-2
clone size: NA
J gene: TRBJ1-6
D gene: NA
CDR3 DNA: TGCGCCAGCAGTGAGTTACAGGGACCTACTGGCTCACCCCTCCACTTT
CDR3 protein: CASSELQGPTGSPLHF

V gene: TRBV9
clone size: many
J gene: TRBJ2-5
D gene: TRBD1
CDR3 DNA: TGTGCCAGCAGCGCCGCATTACAGGGGGCAGGGGAGACCCAGTACTTC
CDR3 protein: CASSAALQGAGETQYF

V gene: TRBV7-6
clone size: NA
J gene: TRBJ2-6
D gene: NA
CDR3 DNA: TGTGCCAGCAGCGTACAGGTCCTCTCTGGGGCCAACGTCCTGACTTTC
CDR3 protein: CASSVQVLSGANVLTF

V gene: TRBV5-1
clone size: few
J gene: TRBJ2-7
D gene: TRBD2
CDR3 DNA: TGCGCCAGCAGCTTGGTTGGTAGTACTAGCGGGAGGGACGAGCAGTACTTC
CDR3 protein: CASSLVGSTSGRDEQYF

V gene: TRBV6-5
clone size: NA
J gene: TRBJ1-6
D gene: NA
CDR3 DNA: TGTGCCAGCAGTTACTCGGAGCACAGGGCAAATTCACCCCTCCACTTT
CDR3 protein: CASSYSEHRANSPLHF

V gene: TRBV5-5
clone size: NA
J gene: TRBJ2-1
D gene: NA
CDR3 DNA: TGTGCCAGCAGCTCACTCGGACAGTCCTACAATGAGCAGTTCTTC
CDR3 protein: CASSSLGQSYNEQFF

V gene: TRBV5-1
clone size: many
J gene: TRBJ2-3
D gene: NA
CDR3 DNA: TGCGCCAGCAGCTTGGGGACTAGCACAGATACGCAGTATTTT
CDR3 protein: CASSLGTSTDTQYF

V gene: TRBV4-2
clone size: NA
J gene: TRBJ2-3
D gene: NA
CDR3 DNA: TGTGCCAGCAGCCAAGAAAGGGGGGGAGGGACGCAGTATTTT
CDR3 protein: CASSQERGGGTQYF

V gene: TRBV15
clone size: few
J gene: TRBJ1-2
D gene: NA
CDR3 DNA: TGTGCCACCAGCAAAACCACCGGGCCGGGGGATGGCTACACCTTC
CDR3 protein: CATSKTTGPGDGYTF

V gene: TRBV7-8
clone size: many
J gene: TRBJ2-2
D gene: NA
CDR3 DNA: TGTGCCAGCAGCCCATGGAACACCGGGGAGCTGTTTTTT
CDR3 protein: CASSPWNTGELFF

V gene: TRBV5-6
clone size: NA
J gene: TRBJ2-1
D gene: TRBD2
CDR3 DNA: TGTGCCAGCAGCTTGGGAGGGACTAGCGGGAGATATGAGCAGTTCTTC
CDR3 protein: CASSLGGTSGRYEQFF

V gene: TRBV20-1
clone size: NA
J gene: TRBJ2-1
D gene: NA
CDR3 DNA: TGCAGTGCTAGAGTTCGACTAGTCCCGGACAATGAGCAGTTCTTC
CDR3 protein: CSARVRLVPDNEQFF

V gene: TRBV20-1
clone size: NA
J gene: TRBJ2-2
D gene: TRBD2
CDR3 DNA: TGCAGTGCCAAAATAGCGGGGTGGAACACCGGGGAGCTGTTTTTT
CDR3 protein: CSAKIAGWNTGELFF

V gene: TRBV6-5
clone size: NA
J gene: TRBJ2-3
D gene: TRBD2
CDR3 DNA: TGTGCCAGCAGTACTCGGGGGGGAGCGGATACGCAGTATTTT
CDR3 protein: CASSTRGGADTQYF

V gene: TRBV20-1
clone size: NA
J gene: TRBJ2-6
D gene: TRBD1
CDR3 DNA: TGCAGTGCTAGAGCAAGGACAGGGACGATTGGGGCCAACGTCCTGACTTTC
CDR3 protein: CSARARTGTIGANVLTF

V gene: TRBV5-6
clone size: many
J gene: TRBJ1-6
D gene: NA
CDR3 DNA: TGTGCCAGCAGCCACAGGGTGGGGAATTCACCCCTCCACTTT
CDR3 protein: CASSHRVGNSPLHF

V gene: TRBV5-1
clone size: NA
J gene: TRBJ2-5
D gene: NA
CDR3 DNA: TGCGCCAGCAGCGCACAGGAGCAAGAGACCCAGTACTTC
CDR3 protein: CASSAQEQETQYF

V gene: TRBV6-5
clone size: NA
J gene: TRBJ2-2
D gene: NA
CDR3 DNA: TGTGCCAGCAGTTACCTACCCACCGGGGAGCTGTTTTTT
CDR3 protein: CASSYLPTGELFF

V gene: TRBV5-1
clone size: few
J gene: TRBJ1-1
D gene: NA
CDR3 DNA: TGCGCCAGCAGCTTGACGGGGGGCCATTCGAACACTGAAGCTTTCTTT
CDR3 protein: CASSLTGGHSNTEAFF

V gene: TRBV20-1
clone size: NA
J gene: TRBJ1-4
D gene: NA
CDR3 DNA: TGCAGTGCCCGCCGGGGGGCGTCTAATGAAAAACTGTTTTTT
CDR3 protein: CSARRGASNEKLFF

V gene: TRBV11-2
clone size: many
J gene: TRBJ1-1
D gene: NA
CDR3 DNA: TGTGCCAGCAGCCCCCAGGGAGGCAGCACTGAAGCTTTCTTT
CDR3 protein: CASSPQGGSTEAFF

V gene: TRBV28
clone size: NA
J gene: TRBJ2-7
D gene: NA
CDR3 DNA: TGTGCCAGCAGTAGTGGACGGCCCTACGAGCAGTACTTC
CDR3 protein: CASSSGRPYEQYF

V gene: TRBV5-1
clone size: many
J gene: TRBJ2-7
D gene: TRBD2
CDR3 DNA: TGCGCCAGCAGCGTATTAGCGGGAGGCACCACGACCTACGAGCAGTACTTC
CDR3 protein: CASSVLAGGTTTYEQYF

V gene: TRBV12-3/TRBV12-4
clone size: NA
J gene: TRBJ1-1
D gene: NA
CDR3 DNA: TGTGCCAGCAGTGGTGAATTGGAAGCTTTCTTT
CDR3 protein: CASSGELEAFF

V gene: TRBV20-1
clone size: many
J gene: TRBJ2-7
D gene: NA
CDR3 DNA: TGCAGTGCTAAAAGCCCGCTGACGGCCCCCTACGAGCAGTACTTC
CDR3 protein: CSAKSPLTAPYEQYF

V gene: TRBV10-3
clone size: few
J gene: TRBJ2-2
D gene: TRBD2
CDR3 DNA: TGTGCCATCAGTGCTAGCGGGTGGACTATAATGAACACCGGGGAGCTGTTTTTT
CDR3 protein: CAISASGWTIMNTGELFF

V gene: TRBV5-6
clone size: few
J gene: TRBJ1-2
D gene: NA
CDR3 DNA: TGTGCCAGCAGCTTTGGGTTAGGCTACACCTTC
CDR3 protein: CASSFGLGYTF

V gene: TRBV12-3/TRBV12-4
clone size: NA
J gene: TRBJ2-3
D gene: TRBD2
CDR3 DNA: TGTGCCAGCAGTTTTATGGGACTAGCGGGATTTGGGAGCACAGATACGCAGTATTTT
CDR3 protein: CASSFMGLAGFGSTDTQYF

V gene: TRBV10-3
clone size: NA
J gene: TRBJ2-5
D gene: TRBD2
CDR3 DNA: TGTGCCATCGGGAGCGGGGCAGAGACCCAGTACTTC
CDR3 protein: CAIGSGAETQYF

V gene: TRBV3-1
clone size: few
J gene: TRBJ2-1
D gene: NA
CDR3 DNA: TGTGCCAGCAGTCCGGACGGGACAACTTACAATGAGCAGTTCTTC
CDR3 protein: CASSPDGTTYNEQFF

V gene: TRBV2
clone size: NA
J gene: TRBJ2-4
D gene: TRBD2
CDR3 DNA: TGTGCCAGCAGTGCAGCGGCTAGCGGGAGTTGGGACATTCAGTACTTC
CDR3 protein: CASSAAASGSWDIQYF

V gene: TRBV12-5
clone size: NA
J gene: TRBJ1-6
D gene: NA
CDR3 DNA: TGTGCTAGTGGTTTGTTGGGTTATAATTCACCCCTCCACTTT
CDR3 protein: CASGLLGYNSPLHF

V gene: TRBV24-1
clone size: few
J gene: TRBJ2-1
D gene: TRBD2
CDR3 DNA: TGTGCCACCAGTGATAGCCCCGCGGGAGCCGATGAGCAGTTCTTC
CDR3 protein: CATSDSPAGADEQFF

V gene: TRBV3-1
clone size: few
J gene: TRBJ2-1
D gene: NA
CDR3 DNA: TGTGCCAGCAGCCAAGGGGGGGGGGCCATCCACAATGAGCAGTTCTTC
CDR3 protein: CASSQGGGAIHNEQFF

V gene: TRBV5-1
clone size: few
J gene: TRBJ1-1
D gene: NA
CDR3 DNA: TGCGCCAGCAGCTTGGATCCTCAGTCGTGGAACACTGAAGCTTTCTTT
CDR3 protein: CASSLDPQSWNTEAFF

V gene: TRBV7-2
clone size: few
J gene: TRBJ2-5
D gene: TRBD2
CDR3 DNA: TGTGCCAGCAGCCCCTGGAGAGCGGGGAAAGAGACCCAGTACTTC
CDR3 protein: CASSPWRAGKETQYF

V gene: TRBV6-4
clone size: NA
J gene: TRBJ1-2
D gene: NA
CDR3 DNA: TGTGCCAGCAGTGCCGGGGTCGGGGGCTACACCTTC
CDR3 protein: CASSAGVGGYTF

V gene: TRBV5-1
clone size: few
J gene: TRBJ1-4
D gene: TRBD1
CDR3 DNA: TGCGCCAGCTCCCTGGGCCTCACCACTTCGACAGGGTTGGATGAAAAACTGTTTTTT
CDR3 protein: CASSLGLTTSTGLDEKLFF

V gene: TRBV7-9
clone size: NA
J gene: TRBJ1-6
D gene: NA
CDR3 DNA: TGTGCCAGCAGCTTAGGGCAGAACTCACCCCTCCACTTT
CDR3 protein: CASSLGQNSPLHF

V gene: TRBV14
clone size: few
J gene: TRBJ2-2
D gene: NA
CDR3 DNA: TGTGCCAGCAGCCAAAGACAGCTATCTTCGAACACCGGGGAGCTGTTTTTT
CDR3 protein: CASSQRQLSSNTGELFF

V gene: TRBV18
clone size: few
J gene: TRBJ2-7
D gene: TRBD2
CDR3 DNA: TGTGCCAGCTCACCCCAGTTTGTTAGCGGGATGTACGAGCAGTACTTC
CDR3 protein: CASSPQFVSGMYEQYF

V gene: TRBV12-3/TRBV12-4
clone size: few
J gene: TRBJ1-1
D gene: NA
CDR3 DNA: TGTGCCAGCAGGGGGGGATCCATGAACACTGAAGCTTTCTTT
CDR3 protein: CASRGGSMNTEAFF

V gene: TRBV12-3/TRBV12-4
clone size: few
J gene: TRBJ2-1
D gene: NA
CDR3 DNA: TGTGCCAGCAGTTTAGTCGCGGGAAAATACAATGAGCAGTTCTTC
CDR3 protein: CASSLVAGKYNEQFF

V gene: TRBV24-1
clone size: many
J gene: TRBJ2-5
D gene: NA
CDR3 DNA: TGTGCCACCAGTGACCTACCTCCAGGGAAGACCCAGTACTTC
CDR3 protein: CATSDLPPGKTQYF